This passage covers 23 T cell receptor beta chains from one sample sequenced in a study of T cell repertoires in ileal Crohn's disease. Sequencing was performed with immunoSEQ multiplex PCR; in TCRdb, only in-frame clones are kept and a portion is missing. Among more than 50,000 clones listed, roughly 91% were seen once. The time point: neoterminal ileum biopsy at postoperative endoscopy, about 6 months after surgery. The sample was ileal tissue. The receptors stem from an adult with Crohn's disease.

DNA for the CDR3: TGCGCCAGCAGTTCTACAGGAGCGGGAAACACAAGAGATACGCAGTATTTT. It is translated as CASSSTGAGNTRDTQYF. The chain uses TRBV5-1 and TRBJ2-3, with TRBD2 matching over 7 bases. The germline CDR1 and CDR2 sequences are SGHRS and YFSETQ. V gave up 5 bases and J gave up 5 bases; unmatched junction bases: 17. This CDR3 contains 17 residues.

This chain joins TRBV6-1 and TRBJ2-3; 8 positions match TRBD2. V shed 6 bases and J 0 bases; nucleotides not matched to a gene: 2. Germline assignment: CDR1 MNHNS and CDR2 SASEGT. This CDR3 has 14 residues. DNA for the CDR3: TGTGCCAGCAGCGGGGGGGCTAGCACAGATACGCAGTATTTT. Translating gives CASSGGASTDTQYF.

The chain combines TRBV7-3 with TRBJ2-1; D uncertain. CDR3 size: 13 residues. Trimming took 3 bases from V and 5 from J, leaving 8 bases between them. Per the germline V gene, CDR1 is SGHTA and CDR2 is FQGTGA. The CDR3 DNA sequence: TGTGCCAGCAGCTTGAGTCGTAACAATGAGCAGTTCTTC. It yields the protein CASSLSRNNEQFF.

The chain uses TRBV19 and TRBJ2-3; 7 bases agree with TRBD2. Germline CDR1 is LNHDA and CDR2 is SQIVND (reference sequence). The CDR3 covers 15 residues. Trimming removed 3 bases from V and 2 bases from J; junction bases left unmatched: 5. The CDR3, as DNA: TGTGCCAGTAGTATGCAGGGAGGGACCACAGATACGCAGTATTTT. This encodes CASSMQGGTTDTQYF. Full variable domain (missing parts from reference TRBV19 and TRBJ2-3): DGGITQSPKYLFRKEGQNVTLSCEQNLNHDAMYWYRQDPGQGLRLIYYSQIVNDFQKGDIAEGYSVSREKKESFPLTVTSAQKNPTAFYLCASSMQGGTTDTQYFGPGTRLTVL.

As regards this clone: The same CDR3 also results from other DNA sequences found in this sample. The chain joins TRBV5-1 to TRBJ1-2, with 7 bases fitting TRBD1. This CDR3 is 13 amino acids long. Trimming took 0 bases from V and 7 from J; bases not matched to a gene: 3. Germline CDR1 and CDR2: SGHRS and YFSETQ. The CDR3 region is CASSLEGGGGYTF. The DNA of the CDR3 is TGCGCCAGCAGCTTGGAAGGGGGCGGTGGCTACACCTTC.

The CDR3 is CASSQGQGGNTIYF. Here the CDR3 DNA reads TGTGCCAGCAGCCAGGGACAGGGCGGCAACACCATATATTTT. The rearrangement uses TRBV5-6 and TRBJ1-3; 9 nucleotides agree with TRBD1. V lost 4 bases to trimming and J lost 7 bases; unmatched junction nucleotides: 6. The CDR3 loop spans 14 amino acids. Per the germline V gene, CDR1 is SGHDT and CDR2 is YYEEEE. The full variable domain, completed using reference TRBV5-6 and TRBJ1-3, is DAGVTQSPTHLIKTRGQQVTLRCSPKSGHDTVSWYQQALGQGPQFIFQYYEEEERQRGNFPDRFSGHQFPNYSSELNVNALLLGDSALYLCASSQGQGGNTIYFGEGSWLTVV.

In its sample, this clone was seen once. The chain employs TRBV12-5 and TRBJ2-7; 7 positions agree with TRBD1. V lost 0 bases and J lost 0; bases outside the gene matches: 14. CDR3 size: 19 residues. CDR1 is LGHNT, CDR2 FRNRAP, per germline. The CDR3 region is CASGLVGLNRDRSSYEQYV. The CDR3 DNA reads as TGTGCTAGTGGTTTGGTCGGTCTCAATCGGGACAGAAGCTCCTACGAGCAGTACGTC.

This chain joins TRBV7-8 and TRBJ1-5; the match to TRBD1 covers 12 bases. Per germline, CDR1 SGHVS and CDR2 FQNEAQ. V shed 5 bases, J shed 11 bases, and the junction held 13 bases outside the gene matches. This CDR3 spans 16 amino acids. CDR3 amino acids: CASSGTGTGGQKTQHF. The CDR3 coding sequence is TGTGCCAGCAGCGGGACGGGGACAGGGGGCCAAAAGACCCAGCATTTT.

The chain has TRBV18 and TRBJ1-4; 9 bases match TRBD1. Trimming cost V 1 base and J 4 bases; bases outside gene matches: 10. CDR3 length: 18 amino acids. Germline V CDR1 and CDR2: KGHSH, LQKENI. The CDR3 reads CASSPLSGTGHNNEKLFF. DNA of the CDR3: TGTGCCAGCTCACCACTTTCCGGGACAGGGCACAATAATGAAAAACTGTTTTTT.

V is TRBV7-6 and J is TRBJ2-1, with 11 positions matching TRBD2. V gave up 8 bases and J gave up 3 bases; unmatched junction bases: 9. Germline CDR1 reads SGHVS; CDR2 reads FNYEAQ. This CDR3 is 16 amino acids long. This chain's CDR3 is CASGPGLADLYNEQFF. CDR3 DNA sequence: TGTGCCAGCGGGCCGGGACTAGCGGACCTCTACAATGAGCAGTTCTTC.

The V call is TRBV7-2, the J call TRBJ2-7; D not resolved. The CDR3 extends over 13 amino acids. Germline V gives CDR1 SGHTA, CDR2 FQGNSA. V gave up 3 bases and J gave up 2 bases, with 8 bases separating them. DNA for the CDR3: TGTGCCAGCAGCTTCGAGCCAACCTACGAGCAGTACTTC. It translates to CASSFEPTYEQYF.

The genes are TRBV7-9 and TRBJ1-2; D might be TRBD1 (5 bases). V was clipped by 1 base and J by 5 bases, with 11 bases between them. Germline V gene lookup returns CDR1 SEHNR and CDR2 FQNEAQ (reference sequence). The CDR3 totals 14 residues. The CDR3 spells CASSLDPGQYGYTF. The CDR3 bases are TGTGCCAGCAGCTTAGATCCAGGGCAGTATGGCTACACCTTC.

The chain carries TRBV28 and TRBJ1-2; no clear D. The CDR3 loop spans 14 amino acids. Germline CDR1 and CDR2: MDHEN and SYDVKM. V shed 4 bases and J shed 6 bases, with 15 bases lying between them. CDR3 in amino acids: CASSYGGGDNGYTF. Here the CDR3 DNA reads TGTGCCAGCAGTTACGGAGGCGGCGACAATGGCTACACCTTC.

V and J are TRBV28 and TRBJ1-1, with D possibly being TRBD1 (5 bases). Germline V gene data show CDR1 as MDHEN and CDR2 as SYDVKM. CDR3 length: 15 amino acids. Trimming cost V 3 bases and J 2 bases, with 13 bases left between them. This CDR3 reads CASSFAGNDNTEAFF. CDR3 bases: TGTGCCAGCAGTTTTGCAGGGAACGATAACACTGAAGCTTTCTTT.

The chain couples TRBV6-1 to TRBJ2-7; D possibly corresponds to TRBD1 (5 bases). V shed 7 bases and J shed 3 bases, with 7 bases lying between them. Germline assignment: CDR1 MNHNS and CDR2 SASEGT. The CDR3 spans 11 residues. The CDR3 region has the DNA TGTGCCAGCAAAGACAGCTACGAGCAGTACGTC. Translation gives CASKDSYEQYV.

Concerning this clone: At the DNA level, this CDR3 is encoded by other sequences in the same sample as well. The J gene is TRBJ1-1, the V gene TRBV18, with D possibly matching TRBD1 (6 bases). The germline V gene has CDR1 KGHSH and CDR2 LQKENI. The CDR3 extends over 13 amino acids. Trimming stripped 3 bases from V and 1 base from J, with 6 bases between. The CDR3 DNA follows: TGTGCCAGCTCACCGACAGGGAACACTGAAGCTTTCTTT. Its translation is CASSPTGNTEAFF.

The J gene is TRBJ2-6, the V gene TRBV6-6, with a possible D match to TRBD2 (5 bases). Trimming shortened V by 0 bases and J by 4 bases, and 7 bases separated the two germline ends. The CDR3 contains 15 residues. CDR1 is MNHNY and CDR2 is SVGAGI in the germline V gene (reference sequence). The CDR3 DNA sequence: TGTGCCAGCAGTTACTCGAGGGTGGGGGCCAACGTCCTGACTTTC. This translates into CASSYSRVGANVLTF.

The gene calls are TRBV18 and TRBJ1-2; the D gene is possibly TRBD1 (5 bases). V was trimmed by 3 bases and J by 9 bases, leaving 17 bases between them. Germline V gene data show CDR1 as KGHSH and CDR2 as LQKENI. The CDR3 length is 14 residues. CDR3 sequence reads: CASSPATSDTSYTF. For the CDR3, the DNA is TGTGCCAGCTCACCTGCAACCTCGGACACAAGCTACACCTTC.

This clone occurred once. The gene calls are TRBV18 and TRBJ1-6, with D unresolved. Trimming removed 4 bases at V and 0 bases at J, with 10 bases between. The CDR3 consists of 16 residues. Looked up from germline, CDR1 is KGHSH and CDR2 is LQKENI. The CDR3 sequence: CASSRLGGSYNSPLHF. CDR3 nucleotides: TGTGCCAGCTCACGGTTGGGAGGCTCCTATAATTCACCCCTCCACTTT.

The chain combines TRBV6-5 with TRBJ1-1, with 7 bases that match TRBD1. Germline lookup yields CDR1 MNHEY and CDR2 SVGAGI. The junction had 8 bases not matched to a gene; V was cut back by 6 bases and J by 1 base. The length of the CDR3 is 15 residues. The CDR3 region is CASRAGGKGNTEAFF. CDR3 nucleotide sequence: TGTGCCAGCAGAGCAGGGGGAAAGGGGAACACTGAAGCTTTCTTT.

The V gene is TRBV5-1, the J gene TRBJ2-2, with D tentatively TRBD1 (6 bases). Trimming took 1 base from V and 2 from J, leaving 12 bases between them. Germline-derived CDR1 and CDR2 are SGHRS and YFSETQ. The CDR3 spans 16 residues. CDR3 DNA sequence: TGCGCCAGCAGCTTGTTTCCAGGGGTTAACACCGGGGAGCTGTTTTTT. Translation: CASSLFPGVNTGELFF.

This clone was detected only once. The chain employs TRBV7-2 and TRBJ2-2, with a weak D call TRBD1 (5 bases). CDR3 length: 14 residues. Trimming took 5 bases from V and 6 from J, leaving 13 bases between them. From germline, CDR1 is SGHTA and CDR2 FQGNSA. CDR3: CASSKGVVAGELFF. CDR3 bases: TGTGCCAGCAGCAAAGGGGTAGTCGCCGGGGAGCTGTTTTTT.

The V gene is TRBV29-1, the J gene TRBJ1-1, with 8 bases lining up with TRBD1. The V gene end was trimmed by 7 bases and the J gene end by 7 bases; junction bases not matched to a gene: 5. Germline V gives CDR1 SQVTM, CDR2 ANQGSEA. The CDR3 loop spans 11 amino acids. In DNA form, the CDR3 reads TGCAGCGCCAGAACAGGGGGTGAAGCTTTCTTT. This gives the protein CSARTGGEAFF.